This TCR beta chain is drawn from a study of vaccination and CD4 T cells after COVID-19. Turning to the study itself: Cultures that served as controls received a CEFX pool, an HIV-1 Nef pool, or no peptide.

Oncomine TCR Beta short-read sequencing was applied to DNA from cultured CD4+ T cells. From CD4+ T cells that had been cultured, genomic DNA was extracted. TCRdb analysed the PCR reads with MiXCR anew, one entry per CDR3 protein. The sample records fewer than 5,000 distinct CDR3 sequences, roughly 23% being singletons. Study-level points and caveats: A nonsignificant rise from approximately 21 to 40 was seen in the median number of SARS-CoV-2-reactive clonotypes.

V lost 4 bases to trimming and J lost 6 bases, with 18 bases between them. This CDR3 has 15 amino acids. CDR1 and CDR2 (germline): LNHNV, YYDKDF (reference sequence). Treatment: 10-day PBMC culture with coronavirus spike peptide pools or control peptides (ViraFEST assay). In this sample, this clonotype is medium-sized. Its antigen is unknown. The sequenced sample consisted of CD4+ T cells from blood, cultured in vitro. The gene calls are TRBV15 and TRBJ1-2, with D possibly TRBD1 on 5 matching bases. This TCR was recovered from a human donor who had recovered from COVID-19. The CDR3 bases are TGTGCCACCAGCAAAGACAGACAATCATATCATGGCTACACCTTC. Amino acids: CATSKDRQSYHGYTF.